Below are 15 T cell receptor beta chains sequenced from a single sample in a study of T cells after yellow fever vaccination (dated by TCRdb to between 2018 and 2021). What this sample's treatment or condition label stands for: live attenuated yellow fever vaccine strain. Receptor amplification or capture employed 5' RACE. The sequencing machine was an Illumina HiSeq 2500. The public reads were quality trimmed at Q25 with fastp and then assembled into clones with MiXCR by TCRdb, keeping productive beta chains. Rows with one shared CDR3 protein collapse into an entry with the most common genes and DNA. Recorded for this sample are some 600,000 distinct CDR3 sequences; 9% to 15% of them occurred a single time. Of the sample, just under 15% is held by the ten largest clones. Sequenced material: PBMCs, taken on the day of the yellow fever booster vaccination. These receptors all come from a man between 25 and 39 years old who received the YFV17D yellow fever vaccine.

The chain has TRBV7-2 and TRBJ2-2, with D uncertain. V was clipped by 5 bases and J by 0 bases, with 4 bases between them. Germline CDR1 reads SGHTA; CDR2 reads FQGNSA. This CDR3 comprises 13 residues. CDR3 residues: CASSTPNTGELFF. For the CDR3, the DNA is TGTGCCAGCAGCACCCCGAACACCGGGGAGCTGTTTTTT.

This clonotype was seen only a few times. The chain is built from TRBV30 and TRBJ1-1; D remains ambiguous. The V gene's germline CDR1 is GTSNPN and CDR2 SVGIG (reference sequence). The CDR3 totals 13 residues. Trimming cost V 2 bases and J 3 bases, with 10 bases left between them. CDR3 bases: TGTGCCTGGAGTATTCGGGGTGACACTGAAGCTTTCTTT. Its translation: CAWSIRGDTEAFF.

This chain links TRBV5-4 with TRBJ2-7; TRBD2 aligns across 11 bases. In germline, CDR1 is SGHNT, CDR2 YYREEE (reference sequence). The CDR3 is made up of 16 amino acids. V lost 3 bases to trimming and J lost 3 bases; unmatched junction nucleotides: 8. CDR3 sequence: CASSSNPGTSGYEQYF. CDR3 nucleotides: TGTGCCAGCAGCTCCAACCCCGGGACTAGCGGCTACGAGCAGTACTTC.

This clonotype was counted at least ten times. This rearrangement joins TRBV28 to TRBJ2-7; no reliable D call. Germline V gene data show CDR1 as MDHEN and CDR2 as SYDVKM. Trimming shortened V by 7 bases and J by 3 bases, and 10 bases separated the two germline ends. The CDR3 sequence is 12 residues long. As DNA, the CDR3 is TGTGCCAGCATTGATGACGGCTACGAGCAGTACTTC. It codes for CASIDDGYEQYF.

The V and J genes are TRBV20-1 and TRBJ2-3; 11 bases match TRBD2. Per the germline V gene, CDR1 is DFQATT and CDR2 is SNEGSKA (reference sequence). J was trimmed by 5 bases and V by 3 bases; bases with no gene match: 10. The CDR3 sequence is 16 residues long. The CDR3 reads CSASELAGGLGDTQYF. Written as DNA, the CDR3 is TGCAGTGCTAGTGAGCTAGCGGGAGGTTTAGGAGATACGCAGTATTTT.

The V and J genes are TRBV29-1 and TRBJ1-6; 8 bases are shared with TRBD1. The CDR3 is 13 amino acids. The germline V gene has CDR1 SQVTM and CDR2 ANQGSEA. J was trimmed by 7 bases and V by 7 bases; bases with no gene match: 6. The CDR3 is CSAITGGNSPLHF. In DNA form, the CDR3 reads TGCAGCGCGATTACAGGGGGGAATTCACCCCTCCACTTT.

This clonotype was recorded a few times. The rearrangement joins TRBV29-1 to TRBJ2-7, with D possibly called TRBD1 or TRBD2 (5 bases each). Trimming shortened V by 3 bases and J by 2 bases, and 14 bases separated the two germline ends. The CDR3 is 14 residues long. The germline CDR1 and CDR2 sequences are SQVTM and ANQGSEA. CDR3 protein: CSVDHGTYPYEQYF. The DNA for the CDR3 is TGCAGCGTTGATCACGGGACGTATCCCTACGAGCAGTACTTC.

This clonotype was counted many times. The chain employs TRBV30 and TRBJ1-4, with TRBD1 matching over 9 bases. This CDR3 is 13 amino acids long. With V trimmed by 8 bases and J by 8 bases, 9 bases remained unmatched. Germline V gene sequence: CDR1 GTSNPN, CDR2 SVGIG (reference sequence). The CDR3 is CAVGQGVEEKLFF. CDR3 sequence (DNA): TGTGCCGTGGGACAGGGCGTTGAAGAAAAACTGTTTTTT.

The J gene is TRBJ2-1, the V gene TRBV5-4; no reliable D call. This CDR3 has 13 residues. CDR1 is SGHNT and CDR2 is YYREEE in the germline V gene (reference sequence). The V end was cut by 5 bases, the J end by 8 bases, with 14 bases between. CDR3: CASSVRAQHEQFF. The CDR3 nucleotides are TGTGCCAGCAGTGTTCGAGCGCAGCATGAGCAGTTCTTC.

The rearrangement uses TRBV20-1 and TRBJ1-6; unclear D gene. Trimming took 5 bases from V and 8 from J, leaving 13 bases between them. The germline V gene has CDR1 DFQATT and CDR2 SNEGSKA (reference sequence). This CDR3 has 13 amino acids. For the CDR3, the DNA is TGCAGTGCTGCGACGGAGAGAGATTCACCCCTCCACTTT. It codes for CSAATERDSPLHF.

This clonotype was observed a handful of times. The chain links TRBV2 to TRBJ2-3; no firm D call. Germline CDR1 is SNHLY and CDR2 is FYNNEI. The CDR3 runs to 13 residues. The V gene lost 2 bases and the J gene lost 1 base, with 4 bases spanning the gap. CDR3: CASSERGTDTQYF. As DNA, the CDR3 is TGTGCCAGCAGTGAAAGGGGCACAGATACGCAGTATTTT.

This clonotype has more than one count but fewer than ten. CDR3 bases: TGCAGTGCTAGCACTAGAAGATACGAGCAGTACTTC. Translated: CSASTRRYEQYF. The chain links TRBV20-1 to TRBJ2-7; possible D gene TRBD2, 5 bases. CDR1 is DFQATT, CDR2 SNEGSKA, per germline (reference sequence). The CDR3 contains 12 residues. V was shortened by 3 bases and J by 4 bases, with 10 bases between the two germline ends.

The gene calls are TRBV29-1 and TRBJ2-7; 8 nucleotides agree with TRBD2. The CDR3 covers 12 residues. The germline V gene has CDR1 SQVTM and CDR2 ANQGSEA. With V trimmed by 6 bases and J by 3 bases, 4 bases remained unmatched. CDR3 bases: TGCAGCGTCGGGACTAGTAGCTACGAGCAGTACTTC. Translating it yields CSVGTSSYEQYF.

This chain joins TRBV20-1 and TRBJ2-5; 7 bases line up with TRBD2. Germline V gene sequence: CDR1 DFQATT, CDR2 SNEGSKA (reference sequence). The CDR3 runs to 15 residues. Germline trimming cut 5 bases from V and 9 bases from J; bases unmatched to any gene: 18. The CDR3 coding sequence is TGCAGTGCTCGGAATTCGCGGGAGAGCGACTCGGCCCAGTACTTC. This codes for CSARNSRESDSAQYF.

The CDR3 loop reads CAGSQRGGARDTEAFF. The CDR3 nucleotides are TGTGCCGGATCTCAAAGAGGGGGCGCGAGGGACACTGAAGCTTTCTTT. This chain connects TRBV6-1 to TRBJ1-1; 7 nucleotides align to TRBD1. Germline CDR1 and CDR2: MNHNS and SASEGT. CDR3 length: 16 residues. J was trimmed by 3 bases and V by 11 bases; bases with no gene match: 18.